The rows below give T cell receptor beta chains drawn from one sample of a study of blood T cell repertoires in COVID-19. The assay was immunoSEQ multiplex PCR, and TCRdb's table has in-frame clones only and misses some. The data contain some 260,000 clones, under 90% of them singletons. Sequenced input: PBMCs or T cells enriched from blood (not recorded which). These TCRs come from a man younger than 40 with acute COVID-19. CDR3s include the opening cysteine and the closing phenylalanine or tryptophan. A D gene is named only where the DNA matches it firmly. Size is omitted from some rows. Given values are once, few, many or a class for expanded clones.

CDR3aa: CASKTGHSGNTIYF
CDR3nt: TGTGCCAGCAAGACGGGACACTCTGGAAACACCATATATTTT
j_gene: TRBJ1-3
v_gene: TRBV19
abundance: NA
d_gene: NA

CDR3aa: CASSSAGGLYNEQFF
CDR3nt: TGTGCCAGCAGCTCCGCGGGCGGGTTGTACAATGAGCAGTTCTTC
j_gene: TRBJ2-1
v_gene: TRBV5-1
abundance: NA
d_gene: NA

CDR3aa: CASSAGTGMGSTDTQYF
CDR3nt: TGTGCCAGCAGCGCCGGGACAGGGATGGGAAGCACAGATACGCAGTATTTT
j_gene: TRBJ2-3
v_gene: TRBV25-1
abundance: NA
d_gene: TRBD1

CDR3aa: CASSQLDRLDTDTQYF
CDR3nt: TGTGCCAGCAGCCAATTGGACAGGCTGGACACAGATACGCAGTATTTT
j_gene: TRBJ2-3
v_gene: TRBV14
abundance: once
d_gene: TRBD1

CDR3aa: CSGTENTEAFF
CDR3nt: TGCAGCGGGACAGAGAACACTGAAGCTTTCTTT
j_gene: TRBJ1-1
v_gene: TRBV29-1
abundance: NA
d_gene: NA

CDR3aa: CASSVPGLVENEQFF
CDR3nt: TGTGCCAGTAGTGTCCCGGGACTAGTCGAGAATGAGCAGTTCTTC
j_gene: TRBJ2-1
v_gene: TRBV19
abundance: NA
d_gene: TRBD2

CDR3aa: CASSSRGNNEQFF
CDR3nt: TGTGCCAGCAGTTCCAGGGGAAACAATGAGCAGTTCTTC
j_gene: TRBJ2-1
v_gene: TRBV2
abundance: NA
d_gene: NA

CDR3aa: CASSPASSYGYTF
CDR3nt: TGTGCCAGTAGTCCTGCCAGTTCCTATGGCTACACCTTC
j_gene: TRBJ1-2
v_gene: TRBV19
abundance: NA
d_gene: NA

CDR3aa: CASSLQAGNSPLHF
CDR3nt: TGTGCCAGCAGTTTACAGGCGGGGAATTCACCCCTCCACTTT
j_gene: TRBJ1-6
v_gene: TRBV6-5
abundance: few
d_gene: NA

CDR3aa: CASSQRTGGRETQYF
CDR3nt: TGTGCCAGCAGTCAAAGGACAGGGGGTAGAGAGACCCAGTACTTC
j_gene: TRBJ2-5
v_gene: TRBV6-2/TRBV6-3
abundance: NA
d_gene: TRBD1

CDR3aa: CASSSTGRAPLHF
CDR3nt: TGTGCCAGCAGTTCTACGGGAAGGGCACCCCTCCACTTT
j_gene: TRBJ1-6
v_gene: TRBV12-3/TRBV12-4
abundance: NA
d_gene: NA

CDR3aa: CSASIVSGNTIYF
CDR3nt: TGCAGTGCTAGTATAGTCTCTGGAAACACCATATATTTT
j_gene: TRBJ1-3
v_gene: TRBV20-1
abundance: once
d_gene: NA

CDR3aa: CASSLDAGGNQPQHF
CDR3nt: TGTGCCAGCAGCTTAGACGCAGGCGGCAATCAGCCCCAGCATTTT
j_gene: TRBJ1-5
v_gene: TRBV7-2
abundance: many
d_gene: NA